The clone carrying this TCR beta chain was counted at least ten times. Library construction involved attaching unique molecular identifiers to individual cDNA molecules, which allowed quantitative, reproducible TCR counting. TCRdb re-called the RACE reads with MiXCR, one entry per CDR3 protein. The sample lists tens of thousands of distinct CDR3 sequences, 9% to 12% occurring once. This CDR3 has 14 amino acids. Per germline, CDR1 SQVTM and CDR2 ANQGSEA. With 8 bases removed from V and 2 bases from J, the gap between germline ends came to 17 bases. The data are from a study of human T cells and chemical hapten exposure. The time point: patch test 2, 6 weeks after DPC sensitization. Treatment meaning: therapeutic diphenylcyclopropenone sensitization with weekly scalp DPC.

The chain carries TRBV29-1 and TRBJ2-3; no clear D. This TCR was recovered from a woman between 50 and 59 years old with alopecia areata. Some clones in this sample may be carry-over from other donors' samples. This sample comprised whole blood, obtained in connection with sensitization to the hapten diphenylcyclopropenone (DPC). Here the CDR3 reads CSPVTLYHTDTQYF. Written as DNA, the CDR3 is TGCAGCCCCGTGACACTTTACCACACAGATACGCAGTATTTT.